One sample yielded the 19 T cell receptor beta chains listed below, sequenced in a study of cytomegalovirus exposure and HLA in healthy donors. The PCR ran on 60 Vbeta and 13 Jbeta primers. Sequencing used immunoSEQ multiplex PCR; TCRdb keeps in-frame clones, though not all of them. The sample has 200,000 to 250,000 clones; just under 85% are singletons. Sequences were obtained from PBMCs. The receptors originated from a woman aged 40 to 55 in good health and CMV-seronegative.

In DNA form, the CDR3 reads TGTGCCAGCAGTTACGCGGCAAGCAATCAGCCCCAGCATTTT. It specifies CASSYAASNQPQHF. The chain employs TRBV6-6 and TRBJ1-5; D is undetermined. V dropped 2 bases and J dropped 1 base, with 6 bases sitting between them. Germline values: CDR1 MNHNY, CDR2 SVGAGI (reference sequence). The CDR3 has 14 residues.

The chain carries TRBV10-3 and TRBJ1-2; 7 bases agree with TRBD1. With V trimmed by 10 bases and J by 6 bases, 11 bases remained unmatched. Germline V gene sequence: CDR1 ENHRY, CDR2 SYGVKD. The CDR3 runs to 13 residues. This chain's CDR3 is CATEKTGVDGYTF. CDR3 nucleotide sequence: TGTGCCACCGAGAAAACAGGGGTTGATGGCTACACCTTC.

The chain combines TRBV5-6 with TRBJ2-3; 7 bases are a match to TRBD1. This CDR3 has 13 residues. Germline values: CDR1 SGHDT, CDR2 YYEEEE. V was clipped by 3 bases and J by 9 bases; unmatched bases: 7. CDR3 sequence (DNA): TGTGCCAGCAGCTCGCGACAGGGTGGGACGCAGTATTTT. Protein sequence: CASSSRQGGTQYF. Based on the CDR3 plus reference TRBV5-6 and TRBJ2-3, the full variable domain is DAGVTQSPTHLIKTRGQQVTLRCSPKSGHDTVSWYQQALGQGPQFIFQYYEEEERQRGNFPDRFSGHQFPNYSSELNVNALLLGDSALYLCASSSRQGGTQYFGPGTRLTVL.

The J gene is TRBJ2-1, the V gene TRBV11-3; D unresolved. Trimming stripped 4 bases from V and 7 bases from J, with 2 bases between. The CDR3 covers 10 residues. Looked up from germline, CDR1 is SGHNT and CDR2 is YENEEA. CDR3 DNA: TGTGCCAGCAGCTCAAATGAGCAGTTCTTC. Translated: CASSSNEQFF.

The table lists this clone with a count of one. V and J are TRBV10-3 and TRBJ1-1; the D gene is possibly TRBD1 (6 bases). Per the germline V gene, CDR1 is ENHRY and CDR2 is SYGVKD. This CDR3 spans 12 amino acids. V was trimmed by 6 bases and J by 1 base, leaving 6 bases between them. The CDR3 region has the DNA TGTGCCATCAGGGGACAGAACACTGAAGCTTTCTTT. This encodes CAIRGQNTEAFF.

This chain connects TRBV5-1 to TRBJ2-3, with D tentatively TRBD1 (6 bases). Germline V gene data show CDR1 as SGHRS and CDR2 as YFSETQ. V lost 2 bases and J lost 4, with 23 bases in between. The CDR3 totals 18 residues. CDR3 amino acids: CASSFPSTGTMSPDTQYF. The CDR3 DNA sequence: TGCGCCAGCAGCTTCCCCTCGACAGGAACCATGTCCCCAGATACGCAGTATTTT.

Only a few counts were recorded for this clone. V is TRBV2 and J is TRBJ1-6; TRBD1 might be the D (5 bases). Germline CDR1 reads SNHLY; CDR2 reads FYNNEI. The CDR3 is 14 amino acids. Trimming took off 6 bases at V and 7 bases at J, with 13 bases between the two ends. CDR3 loop: CASRRDGRNSPLHF. CDR3 in DNA: TGTGCCAGCAGGAGGGACGGGAGAAATTCACCCCTCCACTTT.

This chain links TRBV9 with TRBJ2-3; D not certain. CDR3 length: 12 amino acids. V lost 0 bases and J lost 6, with 5 bases in between. Germline V gene sequence: CDR1 SGDLS, CDR2 YYNGEE. CDR3 loop: CASSVDQDTQYF. The CDR3 nucleotides are TGTGCCAGCAGCGTAGATCAGGATACGCAGTATTTT.

CDR3 in amino acids: CASSLPVGNTIYF. The CDR3 DNA follows: TGTGCCAGCAGCTTGCCAGTTGGAAACACCATATATTTT. The gene calls are TRBV5-6 and TRBJ1-3; D call uncertain. The CDR3 covers 13 residues. V lost 1 base to trimming and J lost 3 bases, with 5 bases between them. Germline values: CDR1 SGHDT, CDR2 YYEEEE.

In its sample, this clone was seen once. The rearrangement links TRBV19 to TRBJ1-1; 10 bases line up with TRBD1. Germline CDR1 is LNHDA and CDR2 is SQIVND (reference sequence). CDR3 size: 13 residues. Trimming removed 7 bases from V and 5 bases from J; junction bases left unmatched: 4. The CDR3 coding sequence is TGTGCCAGTAAGACAGGGGGCGATACTGAAGCTTTCTTT. Protein: CASKTGGDTEAFF.

The chain recombines TRBV4-3 with TRBJ1-1; 10 bases align to TRBD1. The V and J ends lost 3 bases and 5 bases, in that order; junction bases with no gene match: 9. This CDR3 region has 16 residues. Germline V gene data show CDR1 as LGHNA and CDR2 as YSLEER. In DNA, the CDR3 is TGCGCCAGCAGCCAGCCGCCGGGACAGGGGCGAACTGAAGCTTTCTTT. Translating it yields CASSQPPGQGRTEAFF.

The chain employs TRBV27 and TRBJ2-5; 7 bases agree with TRBD1. The trim removed 4 bases at V and 2 bases at J, leaving 19 bases unmatched. Germline V gives CDR1 MNHEY, CDR2 SMNVEV (reference sequence). The CDR3 extends over 19 amino acids. The CDR3 nucleotides are TGTGCCAGCAGTTCAAGGCGACCTAATTCCGGACAGGCTCAAGAGACCCAGTACTTC. Residues: CASSSRRPNSGQAQETQYF.

The DNA of the CDR3 is TGTGCCAGCCGGGGGGGGCAGGGGGGCTACACCTTC. This sequence encodes CASRGGQGGYTF. The rearrangement uses TRBV6-6 and TRBJ1-2, with D possibly being TRBD1 (6 bases). The CDR3 runs 12 residues. The germline gives CDR1 MNHNY, CDR2 SVGAGI (reference sequence). V gave up 8 bases and J gave up 8 bases, with 15 bases separating them.

The CDR3 DNA follows: TGTGCCTGGGCCAGGGCGGCCGAGCAGTACTTC. This gives the protein CAWARAAEQYF. This chain uses TRBV30 with TRBJ2-7, with D possibly matching TRBD1 (5 bases). This CDR3 is built from 11 residues. The V end was cut by 5 bases, the J end by 6 bases, with 11 bases between. In germline, CDR1 is GTSNPN, CDR2 SVGIG (reference sequence).

The gene calls are TRBV28 and TRBJ1-5, with TRBD1 as a possible D gene (5 bases). This CDR3 spans 12 amino acids. Germline lookup yields CDR1 MDHEN and CDR2 SYDVKM. V dropped 9 bases and J dropped 1 base, with 7 bases sitting between them. The CDR3 DNA reads TGTGCCAGTTCAGGGAGCAATCAGCCCCAGCATTTT. Protein product: CASSGSNQPQHF.

The chain is built from TRBV5-1 and TRBJ2-2; 9 bases are shared with TRBD1. With V trimmed by 6 bases and J by 6 bases, 9 bases remained unmatched. Germline V gene data show CDR1 as SGHRS and CDR2 as YFSETQ. The CDR3 has 15 amino acids. CDR3: CASTPTTGGAGELFF. CDR3 in DNA: TGCGCCAGCACACCCACCACAGGGGGCGCCGGGGAGCTGTTTTTT.

The chain employs TRBV5-5 and TRBJ1-4; TRBD1 agrees at 7 bases. V gave up 1 base and J gave up 4 bases; unmatched junction bases: 4. Germline V gene data show CDR1 as SGHKS and CDR2 as YYEKEE (reference sequence). This CDR3 comprises 15 residues. The CDR3 is CASSLSPGGNEKLFF. In DNA, the CDR3 is TGTGCCAGCAGCTTGAGTCCAGGGGGTAATGAAAAACTGTTTTTT.

CDR3 residues: CASSSVRQGFYEQYF. CDR3 in DNA: TGTGCCAGCAGTAGCGTCCGACAGGGTTTCTACGAGCAGTACTTC. This sequence joins TRBV6-5 and TRBJ2-7; 7 nucleotides match TRBD1. Germline CDR1 MNHEY, CDR2 SVGAGI. V lost 5 bases, J lost 3 bases, and 10 bases stayed unmatched. The CDR3 covers 15 residues.

V gene TRBV5-1 combines with J gene TRBJ2-5; the D gene is possibly TRBD1 (5 bases). The germline V and J ends were trimmed by 4 bases and 5 bases, with 12 bases remaining between them. The germline V gene encodes CDR1 SGHRS and CDR2 YFSETQ. This CDR3 comprises 13 residues. The DNA for the CDR3 is TGCGCCAGCAGCCCTAGACAGAGCGAGACCCAGTACTTC. It is translated as CASSPRQSETQYF.